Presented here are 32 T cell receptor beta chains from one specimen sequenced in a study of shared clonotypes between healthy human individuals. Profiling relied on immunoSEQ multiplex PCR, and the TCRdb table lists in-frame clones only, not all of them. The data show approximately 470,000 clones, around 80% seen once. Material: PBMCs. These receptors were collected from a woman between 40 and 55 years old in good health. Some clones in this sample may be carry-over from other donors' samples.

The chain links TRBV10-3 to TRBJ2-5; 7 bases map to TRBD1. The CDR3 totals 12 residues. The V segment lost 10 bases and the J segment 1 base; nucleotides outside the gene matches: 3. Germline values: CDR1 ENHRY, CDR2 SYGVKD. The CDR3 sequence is CATGDSQETQYF. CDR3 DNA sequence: TGTGCCACTGGGGACAGCCAAGAGACCCAGTACTTC.

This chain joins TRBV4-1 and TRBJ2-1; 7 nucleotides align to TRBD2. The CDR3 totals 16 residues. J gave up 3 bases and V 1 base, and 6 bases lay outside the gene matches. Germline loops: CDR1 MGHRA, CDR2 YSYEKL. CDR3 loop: CASSQVASGIYNEQFF. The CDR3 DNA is TGCGCCAGCAGCCAAGTGGCTAGCGGAATCTACAATGAGCAGTTCTTC.

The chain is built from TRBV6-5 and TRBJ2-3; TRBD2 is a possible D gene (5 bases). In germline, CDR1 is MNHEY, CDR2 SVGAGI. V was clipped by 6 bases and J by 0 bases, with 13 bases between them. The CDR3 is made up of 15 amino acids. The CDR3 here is CASSRVGSSTDTQYF. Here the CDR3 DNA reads TGTGCCAGCAGCCGGGTAGGGAGCAGCACAGATACGCAGTATTTT.

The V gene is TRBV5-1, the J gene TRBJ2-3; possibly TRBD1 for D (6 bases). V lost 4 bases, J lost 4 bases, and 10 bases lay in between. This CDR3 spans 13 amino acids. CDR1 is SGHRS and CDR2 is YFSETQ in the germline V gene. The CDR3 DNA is TGCGCCAGCAGCACCGGGACACCAGATACGCAGTATTTT. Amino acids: CASSTGTPDTQYF. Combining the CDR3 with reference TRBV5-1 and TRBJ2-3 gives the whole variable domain KAGVTQTPRYLIKTRGQQVTLSCSPISGHRSVSWYQQTPGQGLQFLFEYFSETQRNKGNFPGRFSGRQFSNSRSEMNVSTLELGDSALYLCASSTGTPDTQYFGPGTRLTVL.

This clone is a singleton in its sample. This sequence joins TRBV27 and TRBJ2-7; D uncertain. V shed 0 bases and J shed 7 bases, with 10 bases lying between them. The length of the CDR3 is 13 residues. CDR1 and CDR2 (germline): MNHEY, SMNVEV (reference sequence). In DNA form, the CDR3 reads TGTGCCAGCAGTTTATCGCCCGTGGGTGAGCAGTACTTC. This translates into CASSLSPVGEQYF.

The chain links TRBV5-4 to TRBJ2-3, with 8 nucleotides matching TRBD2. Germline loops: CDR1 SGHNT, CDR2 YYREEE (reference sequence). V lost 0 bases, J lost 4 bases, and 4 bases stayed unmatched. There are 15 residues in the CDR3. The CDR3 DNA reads TGTGCCAGCAGCTTGGACGGGAGGGCCTCAGATACGCAGTATTTT. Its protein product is CASSLDGRASDTQYF.

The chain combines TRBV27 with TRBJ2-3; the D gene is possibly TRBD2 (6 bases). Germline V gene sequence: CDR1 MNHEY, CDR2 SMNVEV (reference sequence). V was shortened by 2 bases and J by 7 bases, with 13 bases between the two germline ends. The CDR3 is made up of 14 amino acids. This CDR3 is CASSLGGEVNTQYF. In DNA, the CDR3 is TGTGCCAGCAGTTTAGGAGGGGAGGTGAATACGCAGTATTTT.

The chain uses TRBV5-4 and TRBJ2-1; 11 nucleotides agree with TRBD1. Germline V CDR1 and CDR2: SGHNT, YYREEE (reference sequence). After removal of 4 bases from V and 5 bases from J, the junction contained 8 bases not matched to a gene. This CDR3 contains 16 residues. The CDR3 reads CASSLRRDRGNNEQFF. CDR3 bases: TGTGCCAGCAGCCTACGCCGGGACAGGGGGAACAATGAGCAGTTCTTC.

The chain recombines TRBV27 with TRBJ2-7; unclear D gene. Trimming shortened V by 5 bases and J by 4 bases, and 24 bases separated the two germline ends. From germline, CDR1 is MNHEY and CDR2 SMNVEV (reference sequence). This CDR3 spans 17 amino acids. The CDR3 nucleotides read TGTGCCAGCAGTGTCAATACCGGGTCCAGACGGCTTTACGAGCAGTACTTC. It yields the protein CASSVNTGSRRLYEQYF.

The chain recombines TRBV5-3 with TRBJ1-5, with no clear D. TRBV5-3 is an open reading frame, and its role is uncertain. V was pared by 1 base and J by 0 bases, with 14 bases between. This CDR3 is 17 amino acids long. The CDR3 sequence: CARSLSQRRNSNQPQHF. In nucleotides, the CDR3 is TGTGCCAGAAGCTTGTCCCAAAGGCGGAATAGCAATCAGCCCCAGCATTTT.

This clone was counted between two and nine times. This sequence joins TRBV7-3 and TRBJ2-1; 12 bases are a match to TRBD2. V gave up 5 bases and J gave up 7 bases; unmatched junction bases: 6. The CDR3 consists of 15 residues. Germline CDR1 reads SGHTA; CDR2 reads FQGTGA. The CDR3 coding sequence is TGTGCCAGCAGCCTCCGGACTAGCGGGACGAATGAGCAGTTCTTC. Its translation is CASSLRTSGTNEQFF.

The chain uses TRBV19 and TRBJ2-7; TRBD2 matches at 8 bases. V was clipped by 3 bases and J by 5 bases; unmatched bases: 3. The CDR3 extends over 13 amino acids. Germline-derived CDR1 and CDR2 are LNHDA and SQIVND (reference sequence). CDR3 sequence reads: CASSIGGGDEQYF. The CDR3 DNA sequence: TGTGCCAGTAGTATCGGGGGGGGAGACGAGCAGTACTTC.

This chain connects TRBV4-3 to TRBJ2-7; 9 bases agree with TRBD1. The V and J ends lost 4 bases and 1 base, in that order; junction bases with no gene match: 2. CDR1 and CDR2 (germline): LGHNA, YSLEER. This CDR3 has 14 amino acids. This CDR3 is CASSPGTGSYEQYF. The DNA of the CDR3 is TGCGCCAGCAGCCCCGGGACAGGGTCCTACGAGCAGTACTTC.

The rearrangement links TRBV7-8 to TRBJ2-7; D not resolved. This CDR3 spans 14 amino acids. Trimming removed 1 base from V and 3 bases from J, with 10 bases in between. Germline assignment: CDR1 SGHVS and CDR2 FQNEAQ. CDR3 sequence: CASSLVESDYEQYF. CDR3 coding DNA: TGTGCCAGCAGCTTAGTCGAGTCGGACTACGAGCAGTACTTC.

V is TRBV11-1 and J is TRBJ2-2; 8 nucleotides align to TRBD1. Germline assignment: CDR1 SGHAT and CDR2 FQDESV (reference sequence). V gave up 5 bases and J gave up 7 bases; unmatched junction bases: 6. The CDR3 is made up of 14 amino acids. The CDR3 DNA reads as TGTGCCAGCAGCCAAGAACAGGGGGTCGGGGAGCTGTTTTTT. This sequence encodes CASSQEQGVGELFF. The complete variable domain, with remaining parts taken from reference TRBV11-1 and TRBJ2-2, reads EAEVAQSPRYKITEKSQAVAFWCDPISGHATLYWYRQILGQGPELLVQFQDESVVDDSQLPKDRFSAERLKGVDSTLKIQPAELGDSAMYLCASSQEQGVGELFFGEGSRLTVL.

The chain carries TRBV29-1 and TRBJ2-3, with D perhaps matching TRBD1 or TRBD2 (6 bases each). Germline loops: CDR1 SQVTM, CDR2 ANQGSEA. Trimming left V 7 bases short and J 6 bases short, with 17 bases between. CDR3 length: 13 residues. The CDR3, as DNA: TGCAGCGCAAAGGCTGTAGGGGGGGATACGCAGTATTTT. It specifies CSAKAVGGDTQYF.

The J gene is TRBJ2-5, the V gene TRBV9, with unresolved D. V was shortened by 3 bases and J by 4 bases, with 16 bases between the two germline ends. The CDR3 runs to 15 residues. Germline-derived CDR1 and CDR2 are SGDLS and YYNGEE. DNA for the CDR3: TGTGCCAGCAGCGCCTTCGGCCGGACCCCAGAGACCCAGTACTTC. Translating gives CASSAFGRTPETQYF.

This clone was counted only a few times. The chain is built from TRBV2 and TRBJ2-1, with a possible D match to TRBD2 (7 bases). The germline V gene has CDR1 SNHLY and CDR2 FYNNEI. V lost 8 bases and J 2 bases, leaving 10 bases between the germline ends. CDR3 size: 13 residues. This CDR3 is CASGGATYNEQFF. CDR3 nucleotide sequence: TGTGCCAGCGGGGGGGCGACCTACAATGAGCAGTTCTTC.

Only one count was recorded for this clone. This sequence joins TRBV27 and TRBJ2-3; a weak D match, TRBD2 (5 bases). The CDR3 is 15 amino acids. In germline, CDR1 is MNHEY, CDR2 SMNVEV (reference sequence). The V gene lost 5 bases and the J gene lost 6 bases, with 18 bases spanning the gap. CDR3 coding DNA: TGTGCCAGCAGTCGCCCCGGACTTGTAGGGGATACGCAGTATTTT. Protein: CASSRPGLVGDTQYF.

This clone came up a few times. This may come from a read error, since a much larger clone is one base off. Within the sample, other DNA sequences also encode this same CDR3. CDR3 nucleotide sequence: TGCAGCGTCCCTGCAACAGGGGACATCTACTATGGCTACACCTTT. Translating gives CSVPATGDIYYGYTF. The V call is TRBV29-1, the J call TRBJ1-2; 7 nucleotides match TRBD1. Germline lookup yields CDR1 SQVTM and CDR2 ANQGSEA. CDR3 length: 15 amino acids.

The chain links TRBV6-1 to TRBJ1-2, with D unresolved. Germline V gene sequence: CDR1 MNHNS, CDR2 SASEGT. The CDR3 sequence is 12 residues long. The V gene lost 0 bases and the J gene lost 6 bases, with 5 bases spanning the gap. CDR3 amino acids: CASSEAFHGYTF. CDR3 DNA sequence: TGTGCCAGCAGTGAAGCTTTCCATGGCTACACCTTC.

CDR3 amino acids: CATSDQLGVNTEAFF. The CDR3 DNA reads as TGTGCCACCTCGGACCAATTAGGGGTGAACACTGAAGCTTTCTTT. The V and J genes are TRBV10-3 and TRBJ1-1; tentatively, D is TRBD1 (5 bases). CDR3 length: 15 amino acids. Germline values: CDR1 ENHRY, CDR2 SYGVKD. V was trimmed by 10 bases and J by 0 bases, leaving 18 bases between them.

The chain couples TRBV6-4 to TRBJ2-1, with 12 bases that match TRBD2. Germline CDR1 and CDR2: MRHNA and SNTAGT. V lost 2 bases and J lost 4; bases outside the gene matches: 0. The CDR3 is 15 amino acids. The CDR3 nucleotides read TGTGCCAGCAGTGACGGGACTAGCGGGTACAATGAGCAGTTCTTC. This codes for CASSDGTSGYNEQFF.

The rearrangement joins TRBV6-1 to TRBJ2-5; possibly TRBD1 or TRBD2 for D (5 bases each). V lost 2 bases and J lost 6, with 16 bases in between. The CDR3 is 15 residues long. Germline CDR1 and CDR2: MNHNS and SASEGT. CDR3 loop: CASSEPPGKGKTQYF. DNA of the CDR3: TGTGCCAGCAGTGAACCCCCGGGGAAGGGGAAGACCCAGTACTTC.

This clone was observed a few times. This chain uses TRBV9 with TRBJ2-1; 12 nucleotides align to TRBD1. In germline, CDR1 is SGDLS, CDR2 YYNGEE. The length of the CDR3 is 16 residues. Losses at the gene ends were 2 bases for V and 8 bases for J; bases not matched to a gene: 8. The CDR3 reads CASSVPTGTGGHEQFF. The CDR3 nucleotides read TGTGCCAGCAGCGTCCCAACCGGGACAGGGGGCCATGAGCAGTTCTTC.

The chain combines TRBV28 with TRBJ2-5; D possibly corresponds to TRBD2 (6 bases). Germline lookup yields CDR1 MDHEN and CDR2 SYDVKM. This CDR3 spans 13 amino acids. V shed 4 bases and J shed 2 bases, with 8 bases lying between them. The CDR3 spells CASSSGTQETQYF. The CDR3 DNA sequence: TGTGCCAGCAGTTCCGGGACTCAAGAGACCCAGTACTTC.

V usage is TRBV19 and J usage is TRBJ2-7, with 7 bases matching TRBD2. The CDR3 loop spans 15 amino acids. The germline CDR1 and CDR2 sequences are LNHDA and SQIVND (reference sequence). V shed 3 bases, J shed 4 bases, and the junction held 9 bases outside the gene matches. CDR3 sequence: CASSINLGGPYEQYF. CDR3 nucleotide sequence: TGTGCCAGTAGTATCAATTTGGGAGGGCCGTACGAGCAGTACTTC.

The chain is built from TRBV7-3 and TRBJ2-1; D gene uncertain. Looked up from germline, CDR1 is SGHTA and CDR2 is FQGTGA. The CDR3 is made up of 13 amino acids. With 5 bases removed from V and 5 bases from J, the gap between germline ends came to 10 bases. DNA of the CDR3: TGTGCCAGCAGCCCTCGACCAGACAATGAGCAGTTCTTC. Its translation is CASSPRPDNEQFF.

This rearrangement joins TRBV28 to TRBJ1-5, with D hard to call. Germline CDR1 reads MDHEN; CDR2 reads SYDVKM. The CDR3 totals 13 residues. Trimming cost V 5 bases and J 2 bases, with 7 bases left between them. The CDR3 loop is CASSQVGNQPQHF. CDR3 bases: TGTGCCAGCAGTCAGGTTGGCAATCAGCCCCAGCATTTT.

CDR3 sequence: CASSPRAGGGEQYF. The CDR3 region has the DNA TGCGCCAGCAGCCCTCGGGCAGGGGGCGGCGAGCAGTACTTC. The V gene is TRBV5-1, the J gene TRBJ2-7, with 8 bases identical to TRBD1. This CDR3 region has 14 residues. Germline lookup yields CDR1 SGHRS and CDR2 YFSETQ. Trimming removed 4 bases from V and 6 bases from J; junction bases left unmatched: 9.

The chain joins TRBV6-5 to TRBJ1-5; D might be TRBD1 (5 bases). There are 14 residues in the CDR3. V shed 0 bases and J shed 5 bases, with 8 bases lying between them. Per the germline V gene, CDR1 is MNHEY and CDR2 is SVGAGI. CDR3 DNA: TGTGCCAGCAGTTACTCCCGACAGCATCAGCCCCAGCATTTT. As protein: CASSYSRQHQPQHF.

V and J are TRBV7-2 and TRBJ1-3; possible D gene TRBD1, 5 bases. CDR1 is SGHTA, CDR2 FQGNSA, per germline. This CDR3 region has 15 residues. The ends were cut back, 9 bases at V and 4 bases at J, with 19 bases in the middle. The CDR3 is CASSTQGSGGNTIYF. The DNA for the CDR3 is TGTGCCAGTAGCACTCAGGGTTCGGGGGGAAACACCATATATTTT.